Here is one T cell receptor beta chain with its context. Some clones are missing from TCRdb's copy, which holds only in-frame ones; the method was immunoSEQ multiplex PCR. Of hundreds of thousands of clones in the sample, about 83% were seen once. The sample originates from a study of blood T cell repertoires in COVID-19. Study-level information: The United States, Italy and Spain were the sources of the acute and convalescent COVID-19 samples. T cells, B-cell-depleted T cells, or PBMCs provided the cDNA or gDNA that served as material.

The V and J ends lost 0 bases and 2 bases, in that order; junction bases with no gene match: 12. Germline lookup yields CDR1 SGHVS and CDR2 FQNEAQ. CDR3 length: 20 residues. Sequencing was carried out using PBMCs or T cells enriched from blood (not recorded which). This TCR derives from a woman aged 50 to 65 who had recovered from COVID-19. The chain carries TRBV7-8 and TRBJ2-3; 12 nucleotides line up with TRBD2. The CDR3 loop is CASSLAMLAGGPVVTDTQYF. The CDR3, as DNA: TGTGCCAGCAGCTTAGCGATGCTAGCGGGGGGGCCGGTGGTCACAGATACGCAGTATTTT.